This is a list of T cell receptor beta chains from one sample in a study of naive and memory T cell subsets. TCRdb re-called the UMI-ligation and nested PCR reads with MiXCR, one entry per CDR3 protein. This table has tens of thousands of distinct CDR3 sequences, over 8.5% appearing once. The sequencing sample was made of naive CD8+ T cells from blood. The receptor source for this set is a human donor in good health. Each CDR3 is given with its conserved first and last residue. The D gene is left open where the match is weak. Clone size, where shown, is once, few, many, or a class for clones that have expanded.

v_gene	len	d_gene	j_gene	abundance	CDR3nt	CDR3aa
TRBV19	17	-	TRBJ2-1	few	TGTGCCAGTAGTATAGATGGTCCGGAGACTAGTCAGTATGAGCAGTTCTTC	CASSIDGPETSQYEQFF
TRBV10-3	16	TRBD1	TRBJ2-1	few	TGTGCCATCAGTGAGTCGGGGACAGGGGGCCTGACTGAGCAGTTCTTC	CAISESGTGGLTEQFF
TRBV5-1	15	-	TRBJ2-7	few	TGCGCCAGCAGCCCACAGGGCGGCAGTCCCTACGAGCAGTACTTC	CASSPQGGSPYEQYF
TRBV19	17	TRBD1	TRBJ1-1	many	TGTGCCAGTAGTATCCCGGCCAGGGGGGTCATGAACACTGAAGCTTTCTTT	CASSIPARGVMNTEAFF
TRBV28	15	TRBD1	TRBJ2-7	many	TGTGCCAGCAGTTCCCAGGACAGGGGGCCCGGCGAGCAGTACTTC	CASSSQDRGPGEQYF
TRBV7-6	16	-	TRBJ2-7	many	TGTGCCAGCAGCTCCCTCCGAGCAGCGGGTGACTACGAGCAGTACTTC	CASSSLRAAGDYEQYF
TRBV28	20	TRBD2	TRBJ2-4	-	TGTGCCAGCAGTTTCTCCCCGACTAGCGGAGTATATTTAGCCAAAAACATTCAGTACTTC	CASSFSPTSGVYLAKNIQYF
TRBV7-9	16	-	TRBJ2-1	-	TGTGCCAGCAGCGGGTTGCCCGGGAGTCCCTACAATGAGCAGTTCTTC	CASSGLPGSPYNEQFF
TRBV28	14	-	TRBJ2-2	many	TGTGCCAGCGTACTGGGGCCCTACACCGGGGAGCTGTTTTTT	CASVLGPYTGELFF
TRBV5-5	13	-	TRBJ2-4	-	TGTGCCAGCACCAAAGTCAAAGCGGACATTCAGTACTTC	CASTKVKADIQYF
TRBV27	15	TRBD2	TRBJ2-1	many	TGTGCCAGCTCCCGCCGGAGCGGGATTCGGAGTGAGCAGTTCTTC	CASSRRSGIRSEQFF
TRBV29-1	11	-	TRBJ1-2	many	TGCAGCGTTGAGGAGGGGGGAGGCTACACCTTC	CSVEEGGGYTF
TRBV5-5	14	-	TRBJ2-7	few	TGTGCCAGCAGCTTGGCGGGAAATGCCTACGAGCAGTACTTC	CASSLAGNAYEQYF
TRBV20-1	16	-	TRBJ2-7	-	TGCAGTGCTAGTTTGGCGGAGGCCCGCCCAAGGGTCGAGCAGTACTTC	CSASLAEARPRVEQYF
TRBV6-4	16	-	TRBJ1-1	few	TGTGCCAGCAGTGAAACAGGAGACCCGATGTACACTGAAGCTTTCTTT	CASSETGDPMYTEAFF
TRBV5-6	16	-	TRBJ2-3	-	TGTGCCAGCAGCGTTTGGGAGTCTACCCTGGGACATACGCAGTATTTT	CASSVWESTLGHTQYF
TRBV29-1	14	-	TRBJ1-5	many	TGCAGCGTTGGACGTCAGGGGCCCAATCAGCCCCAGCATTTT	CSVGRQGPNQPQHF
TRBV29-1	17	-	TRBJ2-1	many	TGCAGCGTCCACGTGGGGGGGGGCCTAGCCGGTGACAATGAGCAGTTCTTC	CSVHVGGGLAGDNEQFF
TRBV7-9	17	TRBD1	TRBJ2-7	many	TGTGCCAGCAGCTCCCAGACAGGGACGACGCCGGGCTACGAGCAGTACTTC	CASSSQTGTTPGYEQYF
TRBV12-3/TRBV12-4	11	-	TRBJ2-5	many	TGTGCCAGCAGTTTAACAGGCGTCCCGACCTTC	CASSLTGVPTF
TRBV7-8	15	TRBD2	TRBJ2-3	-	TGTGCCAGCAGCTCACCCGGGACTACCACAGATACGCAGTATTTT	CASSSPGTTTDTQYF
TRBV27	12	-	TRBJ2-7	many	TGTGCCACCCTAAGCTGGGACTACGAGCAGTACTTC	CATLSWDYEQYF
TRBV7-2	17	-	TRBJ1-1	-	TGTGCCAGCAGCTTAAATGTCGGTACAATCATGAACACTGAAGCTTTCTTT	CASSLNVGTIMNTEAFF
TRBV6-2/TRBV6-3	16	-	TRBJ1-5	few	TGTGCCAGCAGTTGGCAACCGGGGAAAGGGACGCAGCCCCAGCATTTT	CASSWQPGKGTQPQHF
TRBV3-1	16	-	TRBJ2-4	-	TGTGCCAGCAGCCAAGTCCCTGGCCTTGCCAAAAACATTCAGTACTTC	CASSQVPGLAKNIQYF
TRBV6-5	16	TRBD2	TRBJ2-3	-	TGTGCCAGCAGTTACAGCGGCGGGAGGGCCCTTGATGCGCAGTATTTT	CASSYSGGRALDAQYF
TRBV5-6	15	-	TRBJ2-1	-	TGTGCCAGCAGCACAAGTTATAGCGGAAACCCGGAGCAGTTCTTC	CASSTSYSGNPEQFF
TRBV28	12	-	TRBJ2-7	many	TGTGCCAGCAGTTTCGGTCTCTACGAGCAGTACTTC	CASSFGLYEQYF
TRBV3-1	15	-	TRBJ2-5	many	TGTGCCAGCAGCCCGCGACCAGACCGCCGGGAGACCCAGTACTTC	CASSPRPDRRETQYF
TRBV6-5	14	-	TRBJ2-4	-	TGTGCCAGCAAAAGCGGGGGGACAGGGGTCATTCAGTACTTC	CASKSGGTGVIQYF
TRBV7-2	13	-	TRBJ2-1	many	TGTGCCAGCAGTCGCACAGATTACAATGAGCAGTTCTTC	CASSRTDYNEQFF
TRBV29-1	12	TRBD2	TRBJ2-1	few	TGCAGCGTTGGTCTCCTAGCGGGGCAACAGTTCTTC	CSVGLLAGQQFF
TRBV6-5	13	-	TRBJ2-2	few	TGTGCCAGCAGTTACGGGGGTTCCGGGGAGCTGTTTTTT	CASSYGGSGELFF
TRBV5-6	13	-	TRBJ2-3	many	TGTGCCAGCAGCTCCGGGACCACAGATACGCAGTATTTT	CASSSGTTDTQYF
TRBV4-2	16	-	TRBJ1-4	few	TGTGCCAGCAGCCAACCTACGGGGCGGCAAGGAGAAAAACTGTTTTTT	CASSQPTGRQGEKLFF
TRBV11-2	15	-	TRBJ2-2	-	TGTGCCAGCAGCTTAGAACAGGGTTACACCGGGGAGCTGTTTTTT	CASSLEQGYTGELFF
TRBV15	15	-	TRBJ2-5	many	TGTGCCACCAGCCCCCCCCTCGCGGAAGGAGAGACCCAGTACTTC	CATSPPLAEGETQYF
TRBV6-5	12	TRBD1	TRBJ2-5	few	TGTGCCAGCAGCGGGACAGGGGAGACCCAGTACTTC	CASSGTGETQYF
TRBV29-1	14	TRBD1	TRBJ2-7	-	TGCAGCGTGGGGAATACAGGGGTCACCTACGAGCAGTACTTC	CSVGNTGVTYEQYF
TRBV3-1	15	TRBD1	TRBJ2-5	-	TGTGCCAGCAGCCAAACCACAGGGGTTGGCGAGACCCAGTACTTC	CASSQTTGVGETQYF